This T cell receptor (beta chain) was identified in a study of T cell repertoires in cytomegalovirus infection. Study overall: Epitope selection comprised recently identified HLA-C-restricted CMV epitopes and well-studied HLA-B-restricted CMV epitopes. Public TCR beta signature analysis indicated the presence of both CMV infection and matching HLA type. Overall study findings and caveats: Dominant in the ex vivo response were TCR beta clonotypes restricted by HLA-C and specific for CMV. Individuals carrying CMV plus the relevant HLA were identified by cumulative frequency of public TCR beta families.

Turning to this clonotype: No antigen is known for it.

There are 12 residues in the CDR3. Germline values: CDR1 LNHDA, CDR2 SQIVND (reference sequence). The germline V and J ends were trimmed by 7 bases and 3 bases, with 9 bases remaining between them. TCRdb processed the reads anew with MiXCR; each CDR3 protein has one entry. The table has 650,000 to 850,000 distinct CDR3 sequences, roughly 29% seen once. Sequences were derived from cultured CD8+ T cells from PBMCs, sampled from culture after CMV antigen stimulation. The TCR sequence derives from a human donor in good health (CMV status not recorded). Some clones in this sample may be carry-over from other donors' samples. The V and J genes are TRBV19 and TRBJ1-2, with a possible D match to TRBD1 (5 bases). The CDR3 DNA reads as TGTGCCAGTAAACAGGTGGACTATGGCTACACCTTC. Its protein is CASKQVDYGYTF.